The rows below give T cell receptor beta chains drawn from one sample of a study of memory CD4+ T cells and cytomegalovirus serostatus. TCRdb's copy holds only in-frame clones and misses some; the assay was immunoSEQ multiplex PCR. The table includes 45,000 to 60,000 clones, just under 80% detected once. The source material was memory CD4+ T cells from blood. All receptors come from an adult in good health and CMV-seronegative. The CDR3 runs from the conserved cysteine through the conserved F or W. A D gene is named only where the DNA matches it firmly. Size is omitted from some rows. Given values are once, few, many or a class for expanded clones.

v_call	d_call	j_call	clone_size	cdr3_nt	cdr3_aa
TRBV6-1	TRBD1	TRBJ2-1	NA	TGTGCCAGCAGGGGGGACAGCCTAGAGCAGTTCTTC	CASRGDSLEQFF
TRBV5-5	NA	TRBJ1-1	once	TGTGCCAGCAGCTTGCCGGCCCCGGGACCCCGGGCTGAAGCTTTCTTT	CASSLPAPGPRAEAFF
TRBV29-1	NA	TRBJ2-3	NA	TGCAGCGTTGAAGTCGGGGGAAGGGGGCAGTATTTT	CSVEVGGRGQYF
TRBV19	TRBD1	TRBJ1-5	NA	TGTGCCAGTTGGACAGGGGCGAACAATCAGCCCCAGCATTTT	CASWTGANNQPQHF
TRBV27	NA	TRBJ2-7	NA	TGTGCCAGCAGTGTCTCTTTTCCCTCCTACGAGCAGTACTTC	CASSVSFPSYEQYF
TRBV29-1	TRBD2	TRBJ2-3	NA	TGCAGCGCCAGCGGGACTACGTATACGCAGTATTTT	CSASGTTYTQYF
TRBV5-4	TRBD1	TRBJ2-3	NA	TGTGCCAGCAGCTTGGATGGGGGACCCTCAGGGGGCAAATATTTT	CASSLDGGPSGGKYF
TRBV18	TRBD1	TRBJ1-1	NA	TGTGCCAGCTCTCCTACAGTGGGACAGCCCAATGAAGCTTTCTTT	CASSPTVGQPNEAFF
TRBV7-8	TRBD2	TRBJ2-2	NA	TGTGCCAGCAGCTTAGAACGAGTAGCGGGGGTCACCGGGGAGCTGTTTTTT	CASSLERVAGVTGELFF
TRBV27	TRBD2	TRBJ2-7	few	TGTGCCAGCAGTTTGGATGGGTTCGGGGGGAGGGTCTACGAGCAGTACTTC	CASSLDGFGGRVYEQYF
TRBV19	NA	TRBJ2-6	few	TGTGCCAGTAGTATGAGTCAGGGGAGTGGGGCCAACGTCCTGACTTTC	CASSMSQGSGANVLTF
TRBV10-3	NA	TRBJ2-3	NA	TGTGCCATCAGTGACTCTTGGCAGGTCCGAGATACGCAGTATTTT	CAISDSWQVRDTQYF
TRBV7-6	NA	TRBJ1-2	few	TGTGCCAGCAGCTTAGAGCGGCAGCATGGCTACACCTTC	CASSLERQHGYTF
TRBV5-5	TRBD1	TRBJ1-2	NA	TGTGCCAGCAGCTCCGACAGGGGTAACTATGGCTACACCTTC	CASSSDRGNYGYTF
TRBV28	TRBD2	TRBJ2-7	NA	TGTGCCAGCAGTTTAGGGACTACCAGCGTCTCCTACGAGCAGTACTTC	CASSLGTTSVSYEQYF
TRBV6-1	NA	TRBJ1-2	medium-sized	TGTGCCAGCAGTGCTTTAGCTGTCCATCCCCTTGAATATGGCTACACCTTC	CASSALAVHPLEYGYTF
TRBV28	TRBD1	TRBJ2-1	NA	TGTGCCAGCAGTTTACTGGACAGGGACTACAATGAGCAGTTCTTC	CASSLLDRDYNEQFF
TRBV13	TRBD2	TRBJ2-3	NA	TGTGCCAGCAGCTTAAGGACTAGCGTGGATGGAGATACGCAGTATTTT	CASSLRTSVDGDTQYF
TRBV7-8	NA	TRBJ1-1	few	TGTGCCAGCAGCTCCCAGAGGGGACCTGGGAGCACTGAAGCTTTCTTT	CASSSQRGPGSTEAFF
TRBV28	NA	TRBJ1-1	NA	TGTGCCAGCAGTTTATCCCCCCAGAGCACTGAAGCTTTCTTT	CASSLSPQSTEAFF
TRBV6-1	TRBD2	TRBJ2-3	NA	TGTGCCAGCAGTGTAGCGGGATGGAGCACAGATACGCAGTATTTT	CASSVAGWSTDTQYF
TRBV4-1	NA	TRBJ1-1	NA	TGCGCCAGCAGCCAAGATTCAGGGTTCGGAGTTGGGAACACTGAAGCTTTCTTT	CASSQDSGFGVGNTEAFF
TRBV2	TRBD2	TRBJ2-1	NA	TGTGCCAGCATGGCGGGAGCTAACAATGAGCAGTTCTTC	CASMAGANNEQFF
TRBV6-1	NA	TRBJ1-4	once	TGTGCCAGCAGTCGAGCGCCGGCTAATGAAAAACTGTTTTTT	CASSRAPANEKLFF
TRBV5-8	TRBD2	TRBJ2-2	NA	TGTGCCAGCAGCCCTGGCCCCGGCGGGAGCCACACCGGGGAGCTGTTTTTT	CASSPGPGGSHTGELFF
TRBV4-1	TRBD1	TRBJ1-1	once	TGCGCCAGCAGCCCCGGACAGGGGGTAATGTTGAACACTGAAGCTTTCTTT	CASSPGQGVMLNTEAFF
TRBV18	NA	TRBJ2-4	NA	TGTGCCAGCTCACCACTAGCCAAAAACATTCAGTACTTC	CASSPLAKNIQYF
TRBV2	NA	TRBJ2-1	NA	TGTGCCAGCACCTTGGGTGTGCAGTTCTTC	CASTLGVQFF
TRBV19	NA	TRBJ1-1	NA	TGTGCCAGTAGTATCGGGGCGGGAGGGTCTGAAGCTTTCTTT	CASSIGAGGSEAFF
TRBV2	NA	TRBJ1-6	NA	TGTGCCAGCAGAGCAATACAGGGTGGTGGTAATTCACCCCTCCACTTT	CASRAIQGGGNSPLHF
TRBV29-1	NA	TRBJ2-1	NA	TGCAGCGTTGAAGTGTCAGGGTTCAGTGAGCAGTTCTTC	CSVEVSGFSEQFF
TRBV7-2	TRBD2	TRBJ2-7	NA	TGTGCCAGCAGCTCCTCTAGCGGGAGTGGCTACGAGCAGTACTTC	CASSSSSGSGYEQYF
TRBV9	NA	TRBJ2-1	NA	TGTGCCAGCAGCCAAATAGCGTTGGGGGAGCAGTTCTTC	CASSQIALGEQFF
TRBV5-6	TRBD1	TRBJ2-2	few	TGTGCCAGCAGGGGGACAGGCCGTGCCACCGGGGAGCTGTTTTTT	CASRGTGRATGELFF
TRBV18	NA	TRBJ1-1	few	TGTGCCAGCTCTCTTCCTCGGACGGCTAACACTGAAGCTTTCTTT	CASSLPRTANTEAFF
TRBV7-6	NA	TRBJ2-3	NA	TGTGCCAGCAGCTCCCAAAGTCATAGCACAGATACGCAGTATTTT	CASSSQSHSTDTQYF
TRBV5-1	TRBD2	TRBJ2-1	NA	TGCGCCAGCAGCTTGGAATCCGGGAGGGCTTTACCCTCCTACAATGAGCAGTTCTTC	CASSLESGRALPSYNEQFF
TRBV5-1	NA	TRBJ2-1	NA	TGCGCCAGCAGCTTGGACACTAGCTACAATGAGCAGTTCTTC	CASSLDTSYNEQFF
TRBV6-1	NA	TRBJ1-2	NA	TGTGCCAGCAGTGCCTCGAGCAGGGTAGGCGGCTACACCTTC	CASSASSRVGGYTF
TRBV5-4	NA	TRBJ2-3	NA	TGTGCCAGCAGCTTGGGTTCAGGAAGCACAGATACGCAGTATTTT	CASSLGSGSTDTQYF
TRBV14	TRBD2	TRBJ2-2	NA	TGTGCCAGCAGCCTGATAGGCCTAGCGGATGGGTTCACCGGGGAGCTGTTTTTT	CASSLIGLADGFTGELFF
TRBV5-4	NA	TRBJ2-5	NA	TGTGCCAGCAGCTCCTCTTTACAAGAGACCCAGTACTTC	CASSSSLQETQYF
TRBV29-1	NA	TRBJ1-2	NA	TGCAGCGTCGTAGGGCGTAACTATGGCTACACCTTC	CSVVGRNYGYTF
TRBV15	NA	TRBJ2-2	NA	TGTGCCACCAGCAGAGACCCCCCGAACACCGGGGAGCTGTTTTTT	CATSRDPPNTGELFF
TRBV12-5	TRBD1	TRBJ2-1	NA	TGTGCTAGTGCCGAACGACAGGGGGGCTACAATGAGCAGTTCTTC	CASAERQGGYNEQFF